A single sample gave rise to the 18 T cell receptor beta chains below, sequenced in a study of T cells expressing NK-cell markers. TCRdb re-called the 5' RACE reads and shows each CDR3 protein once, DNA omitted. The sample table sets out approximately 440,000 distinct CDR3 sequences. The specimen was blood T cells: a sorted CD56 or NKG2C T cell subset, CD4+ or CD8+ T cells, or bulk PBMC T cells (not recorded which). The receptors shown here come from a woman aged 45 to 65 in good health.

The rearrangement links TRBV4-1 to TRBJ2-5; the TRBD1 assignment by TCRdb is unverifiable without DNA. This CDR3 comprises 16 residues. Germline CDR1 and CDR2: MGHRA and YSYEKL. The CDR3 protein is CASSQVEGQGSETQYF.

The chain links TRBV5-1 to TRBJ1-3; TCRdb's D call of TRBD1 is untestable without DNA. Germline CDR1 reads SGHRS; CDR2 reads YFSETQ. The CDR3 is 16 residues long. The CDR3 protein is CASSSRRGQAGNTIYF.

The chain employs TRBV5-1 and TRBJ2-3; the TCRdb call, TRBD2, lacks DNA for checking. The length of the CDR3 is 17 residues. Germline CDR1 SGHRS, CDR2 YFSETQ. The CDR3 spells CASSLGLAGGPTDTQYF.

This chain links TRBV12-3 or TRBV12-4 with TRBJ2-4; TCRdb lists TRBD1, though no DNA is available to test this call. This CDR3 has 13 residues. This chain's CDR3 is CASSWGGRNIQYF.

The chain has TRBV6-6 and TRBJ1-1. Per the germline V gene, CDR1 is MNHNY and CDR2 is SVGAGI (reference sequence). The length of the CDR3 is 12 residues. CDR3 sequence: CASSYRTGEAFF.

The J gene is TRBJ2-7, the V gene TRBV29-1; the TCRdb D gene call, TRBD1, has no DNA to confirm it. The CDR3 length is 17 residues. Germline V gives CDR1 SQVTM, CDR2 ANQGSEA. The CDR3 protein is CSVGSPAGTARTYEQYF.

This chain joins TRBV5-1 and TRBJ2-7; TCRdb lists TRBD1, though no DNA is available to test this call. Germline lookup yields CDR1 SGHRS and CDR2 YFSETQ. The CDR3 loop spans 14 amino acids. CDR3 residues: CASSIPDPVYEQYF.

This chain uses TRBV4-1 with TRBJ1-3. Germline CDR1 is MGHRA and CDR2 is YSYEKL. CDR3 length: 15 residues. The chain's CDR3 is CASSQVRGGGNTIYF.

The chain joins TRBV10-2 to TRBJ2-7. CDR3 length: 14 residues. Per the germline V gene, CDR1 is WSHSY and CDR2 is SAAADI. The CDR3 region is CASKLRLGSYEQYF.

The CDR3 loop reads CASSSRTGGGNTIYF. This sequence joins TRBV7-2 and TRBJ1-3; the TCRdb D gene call, TRBD1, has no DNA to confirm it. The CDR3 is 15 amino acids. Germline-derived CDR1 and CDR2 are SGHTA and FQGNSA.

V and J are TRBV6-1 and TRBJ1-4. The CDR3 covers 13 residues. Per the germline V gene, CDR1 is MNHNS and CDR2 is SASEGT. The CDR3: CASSSKGGEKLFF.

The chain is built from TRBV28 and TRBJ2-4; the TCRdb D gene call, TRBD2, has no DNA to confirm it. The CDR3 extends over 16 amino acids. Germline V CDR1 and CDR2: MDHEN, SYDVKM. This CDR3 reads CASRPPVAGAKNIQYF.

The gene calls are TRBV6-5 and TRBJ1-6. Germline V gene lookup returns CDR1 MNHEY and CDR2 SVGAGI. The CDR3 contains 14 residues. The CDR3 protein is CASSSRDSYSPLHF.

CDR3 sequence reads: CASTGRSNQPQHF. This sequence joins TRBV10-3 and TRBJ1-5; absent DNA, TCRdb's TRBD1 call cannot be checked. This CDR3 contains 13 residues. The V gene's germline CDR1 is ENHRY and CDR2 SYGVKD.

The chain couples TRBV12-3 or TRBV12-4 to TRBJ1-1; TCRdb's D gene call, TRBD1, goes unchecked for lack of DNA. The CDR3 is 14 amino acids. The CDR3 sequence: CASSSGTANTEAFF.

The V and J genes are TRBV11-2 and TRBJ1-2. Per the germline V gene, CDR1 is SGHAT and CDR2 is FQNNGV. The CDR3 consists of 15 residues. The CDR3: CASSPTHSFNYGYTF. Together with reference TRBV11-2 and TRBJ1-2, the CDR3 gives the full variable domain: EAGVAQSPRYKIIEKRQSVAFWCNPISGHATLYWYQQILGQGPKLLIQFQNNGVVDDSQLPKDRFSAERLKGVDSTLKIQPAKLEDSAVYLCASSPTHSFNYGYTFGSGTRLTVV.

The chain has TRBV6-6 and TRBJ2-5. The CDR3 extends over 11 amino acids. CDR1 and CDR2 (germline): MNHNY, SVGAGI (reference sequence). This CDR3 reads CASTSVETQYF.

This chain joins TRBV7-9 and TRBJ2-5. CDR1 is SEHNR, CDR2 FQNEAQ, per germline (reference sequence). This CDR3 comprises 14 residues. The CDR3: CASSFLGRQETQYF.